The present T cell receptor beta chain was sequenced within a study of post-analysis software for immune sequencing data. General observations from the study: Relative to controls, patients had five TRBV segments at higher frequency, with TRBV5-6, TRBV5-1 and TRBV20-1 among these.

V was clipped by 4 bases and J by 6 bases, with 7 bases between them. The CDR3 has 12 amino acids. Germline CDR1 and CDR2: SEHNR and FQNEAQ (reference sequence). Worth noting for this clonotype: Its antigen is not known.

TCR beta libraries were prepared from cDNA with unique molecular identifiers. TCRdb redid the calling of the PCR reads with MiXCR, one entry per CDR3 protein. The table records 250,000 to 300,000 distinct CDR3 sequences, just over 35% of them present only once. The source is a girl aged 10 to 17 with multiple sclerosis. The sequenced material came from blood. This chain uses TRBV7-9 with TRBJ2-1; D remains ambiguous. The DNA for the CDR3 is TGTGCCAGCAGCTGGCCCTTCAATGAGCAGTTCTTC. Translation gives CASSWPFNEQFF.